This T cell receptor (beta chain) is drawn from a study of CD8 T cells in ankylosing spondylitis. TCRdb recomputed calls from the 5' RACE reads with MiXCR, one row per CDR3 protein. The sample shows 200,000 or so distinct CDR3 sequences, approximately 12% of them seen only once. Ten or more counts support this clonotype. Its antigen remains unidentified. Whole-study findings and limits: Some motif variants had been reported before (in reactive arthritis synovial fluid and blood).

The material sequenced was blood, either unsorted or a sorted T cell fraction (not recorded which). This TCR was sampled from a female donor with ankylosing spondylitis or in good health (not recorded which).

The CDR3 coding sequence is TGTGCCACCAGGGGTAAACCCTCCTACAATGAGCAGTTCTTC. Translated: CATRGKPSYNEQFF. The rearrangement joins TRBV24-1 to TRBJ2-1; no clear D. Per the germline V gene, CDR1 is KGHDR and CDR2 is SFDVKD. Trimming cost V 7 bases and J 0 bases, with 9 bases left between them. This CDR3 contains 14 residues.